Shown below are 26 T cell receptor beta chains from a single sample sequenced in a study of cytotoxic CD8 clonotypes in ibrutinib-treated CLL. Measured with immunoSEQ multiplex PCR; TCRdb has only the in-frame clones, and not every one. The profile covers hundreds of thousands of clones, with 60% to 75% appearing a single time and roughly 14% taken by the ten largest. This specimen consisted of PBMCs, obtained after 24 months of ibrutinib treatment. Source of these receptors: a human donor with chronic lymphocytic leukemia.

This rearrangement joins TRBV5-1 to TRBJ2-2, with D hard to call. The V end was cut by 4 bases, the J end by 4 bases, with 8 bases between. CDR3 size: 13 residues. Germline V gene sequence: CDR1 SGHRS, CDR2 YFSETQ. The CDR3 is CASSEKSTGELFF. CDR3 sequence (DNA): TGCGCCAGCAGCGAAAAGTCCACCGGGGAGCTGTTTTTT.

The V and J genes are TRBV2 and TRBJ1-5; D is ambiguous. Germline CDR1 reads SNHLY; CDR2 reads FYNNEI. V was pared by 10 bases and J by 1 base, with 14 bases between. The CDR3 sequence is 14 residues long. CDR3: CATSGKVSNQPQHF. The CDR3 bases are TGTGCCACCTCGGGCAAGGTGAGCAATCAGCCCCAGCATTTT.

This rearrangement joins TRBV27 to TRBJ2-1, with D possibly TRBD2 on 6 matching bases. V was trimmed by 4 bases and J by 7 bases, leaving 8 bases between them. This CDR3 has 12 amino acids. CDR1 MNHEY and CDR2 SMNVEV come from the germline V gene (reference sequence). The CDR3 is CASSSGLNEQFF. CDR3 DNA sequence: TGTGCCAGCAGTTCGGGACTGAATGAGCAGTTCTTC.

V usage is TRBV29-1 and J usage is TRBJ1-2; tentative D call: TRBD1 (6 bases). The CDR3 is made up of 12 amino acids. Between the trimmed V and J ends, which lost 3 bases and 6 bases, there was a span of 11 bases. CDR1 and CDR2 (germline): SQVTM, ANQGSEA. This chain's CDR3 is CSVEGGGDGYTF. For the CDR3, the DNA is TGCAGCGTTGAGGGGGGCGGCGATGGCTACACCTTC.

The genes are TRBV2 and TRBJ2-2; D possibly corresponds to TRBD2 (5 bases). V lost 6 bases and J lost 1, with 15 bases in between. CDR3 size: 16 residues. Germline CDR1 reads SNHLY; CDR2 reads FYNNEI. The CDR3 coding sequence is TGTGCCAGCAGCGGCGGGCCCCAGAGGAACACCGGGGAGCTGTTTTTT. It specifies CASSGGPQRNTGELFF.

V usage is TRBV7-9 and J usage is TRBJ2-1, with D tentatively TRBD1 or TRBD2 (5 bases each). CDR3 length: 16 amino acids. Germline V gene sequence: CDR1 SEHNR, CDR2 FQNEAQ (reference sequence). Trimming removed 2 bases at V and 6 bases at J, with 17 bases between. The CDR3 region is CASSLSIPGPPNEQFF. As DNA, the CDR3 is TGTGCCAGCAGCTTATCGATACCGGGACCACCCAATGAGCAGTTCTTC.

The V gene is TRBV7-9, the J gene TRBJ1-2; D possibly corresponds to TRBD1 (5 bases). The CDR3 covers 15 residues. CDR1 is SEHNR and CDR2 is FQNEAQ in the germline V gene (reference sequence). The V end was cut by 1 base, the J end by 7 bases, with 16 bases between. The chain's CDR3 is CASSLGAGIVSGYTF. In DNA form, the CDR3 reads TGTGCCAGCAGCTTAGGGGCAGGGATAGTGTCTGGCTACACCTTC.

In this sample, this clone turned up once. The rearrangement uses TRBV25-1 and TRBJ2-7; tentatively, D is TRBD2 (5 bases). The CDR3 covers 13 residues. Trimming stripped 6 bases from V and 3 bases from J, with 12 bases between. The germline gives CDR1 MGHDK, CDR2 SYGVNS. The CDR3 loop is CASSPGGRYEQYF. As DNA, the CDR3 is TGTGCCAGCAGCCCAGGCGGGCGCTACGAGCAGTACTTC.

This clone was seen only a few times. This chain connects TRBV20-1 to TRBJ2-1, with D perhaps matching TRBD1 or TRBD2 (5 bases each). V lost 5 bases and J lost 13, with 15 bases in between. The V gene's germline CDR1 is DFQATT and CDR2 SNEGSKA (reference sequence). The CDR3 covers 11 residues. In DNA form, the CDR3 reads TGCAGTGCTGGGACCAAAGGTGGTCAGTTCTTC. It specifies CSAGTKGGQFF.

This clone was observed once. This chain uses TRBV7-3 with TRBJ2-7, with 10 bases matching TRBD2. This CDR3 has 15 residues. Unmatched junction bases numbered 9, after V lost 5 bases and J lost 5 bases. Germline CDR1 and CDR2: SGHTA and FQGTGA. This chain's CDR3 is CASSRGTSEGHEQYF. The CDR3 region has the DNA TGTGCCAGCAGCCGCGGGACTAGCGAAGGTCACGAGCAGTACTTC.

This clone was picked up a small number of times. CDR3 protein: CAWSDYTGELFF. The DNA for the CDR3 is TGTGCCTGGAGCGATTACACCGGGGAGCTGTTTTTT. The chain employs TRBV30 and TRBJ2-2, with D hard to call. Germline loops: CDR1 GTSNPN, CDR2 SVGIG (reference sequence). The CDR3 is 12 amino acids. V lost 3 bases and J 3 bases, leaving 5 bases between the germline ends.

This chain links TRBV4-1 with TRBJ2-2, with TRBD1 as a possible D gene (6 bases). The CDR3 length is 16 residues. Trimming took off 0 bases at V and 4 bases at J, with 12 bases between the two ends. The germline V gene has CDR1 MGHRA and CDR2 YSYEKL. The CDR3 DNA reads TGCGCCAGCAGCCAAGAGAGGGGCAGGGGCACCGGGGAGCTGTTTTTT. It yields the protein CASSQERGRGTGELFF.

This clone was recorded only once. The chain joins TRBV6-5 to TRBJ1-2; tentative D call: TRBD1 (6 bases). Deletions cut 8 bases from V and 8 bases from J, with 18 bases between. This CDR3 is built from 13 residues. Germline loops: CDR1 MNHEY, CDR2 SVGAGI. In DNA, the CDR3 is TGTGCCAGCGCCTCCATGAGGGGGGACGGCTACACCTTC. Translation: CASASMRGDGYTF.

The count of this clone is one. The chain couples TRBV9 to TRBJ2-1; perhaps TRBD1 as D (6 bases). V was clipped by 0 bases and J by 2 bases, with 15 bases between them. Germline V gene data show CDR1 as SGDLS and CDR2 as YYNGEE. The CDR3 has 17 residues. Here the CDR3 reads CASSVVGGALPYNEQFF. In DNA, the CDR3 is TGTGCCAGCAGCGTAGTAGGGGGAGCCCTGCCCTACAATGAGCAGTTCTTC. Looking up the rest from reference TRBV9 and TRBJ2-1 gives the full variable domain: DSGVTQTPKHLITATGQRVTLRCSPRSGDLSVYWYQQSLDQGLQFLIQYYNGEERAKGNILERFSAQQFPDLHSELNLSSLELGDSALYFCASSVVGGALPYNEQFFGPGTRLTVL.

The CDR3 is CASLGGGETQYF. CDR3 bases: TGTGCCAGCCTAGGGGGGGGAGAGACCCAGTACTTC. J is TRBJ2-5 and V is TRBV6-5; possibly TRBD2 for D (7 bases). Trimming took 8 bases from V and 4 from J, leaving 11 bases between them. There are 12 residues in the CDR3. CDR1 and CDR2 from the germline V gene are MNHEY and SVGAGI.

This clone was counted a few times. V and J are TRBV25-1 and TRBJ1-1, with unresolved D. The CDR3 length is 11 residues. Deletions cut 4 bases from V and 7 bases from J, with 7 bases between. The germline V gene encodes CDR1 MGHDK and CDR2 SYGVNS. DNA for the CDR3: TGTGCCAGCAGTGCCGGTGTTGAAGCTTTCTTT. This translates into CASSAGVEAFF.

This chain uses TRBV15 with TRBJ2-5; tentative D call: TRBD1 (6 bases). The V end was cut by 1 base, the J end by 5 bases, with 14 bases between. The CDR3 loop spans 15 amino acids. Germline V CDR1 and CDR2: LNHNV, YYDKDF (reference sequence). This CDR3 reads CATSRGLQGLETQYF. The CDR3 nucleotides are TGTGCCACCAGCAGAGGTTTACAGGGTTTGGAGACCCAGTACTTC. The full variable domain, rest sourced from reference TRBV15 and TRBJ2-5, is DAMVIQNPRYQVTQFGKPVTLSCSQTLNHNVMYWYQQKSSQAPKLLFHYYDKDFNNEADTPDNFQSRRPNTSFCFLDIRSPGLGDTAMYLCATSRGLQGLETQYFGPGTRLLVL.

The chain joins TRBV7-9 to TRBJ2-2; TRBD1 is a possible D gene (5 bases). The V end was cut by 2 bases, the J end by 0 bases, with 10 bases between. The CDR3 sequence is 16 residues long. CDR1 SEHNR and CDR2 FQNEAQ come from the germline V gene (reference sequence). CDR3 loop: CASSLLRATNTGELFF. DNA of the CDR3: TGTGCCAGCAGCTTACTCAGGGCGACGAACACCGGGGAGCTGTTTTTT.

This clone has more than one count but fewer than ten. The J gene is TRBJ1-2, the V gene TRBV6-6; 7 bases are a match to TRBD1. The CDR3 has 14 residues. Germline V CDR1 and CDR2: MNHNY, SVGAGI (reference sequence). Germline trimming cut 8 bases from V and 4 bases from J; bases unmatched to any gene: 10. CDR3 loop: CASVNRGRGYGYTF. The CDR3 nucleotides are TGTGCCAGCGTAAATAGGGGGCGCGGCTATGGCTACACCTTC.

This clone was picked up a small number of times. The V call is TRBV28, the J call TRBJ2-1; D gene uncertain. Germline CDR1 is MDHEN and CDR2 is SYDVKM. V gave up 9 bases and J gave up 6 bases, with 18 bases separating them. The CDR3 is 14 residues long. CDR3 DNA: TGTGCCAGTATGTACCTTCGACCCAGCAATGAGCAGTTCTTC. As protein: CASMYLRPSNEQFF.

The chain recombines TRBV5-1 with TRBJ1-1, with a tentative D call TRBD1 (6 bases). The CDR3 consists of 14 residues. Germline CDR1 is SGHRS and CDR2 is YFSETQ. The V and J ends lost 3 bases and 5 bases respectively, with 14 bases between them. This chain's CDR3 is CASSSQGMGTEAFF. The DNA for the CDR3 is TGCGCCAGCAGCTCTCAGGGGATGGGGACTGAAGCTTTCTTT.

This clone occurred a few times. The V call is TRBV19, the J call TRBJ2-7; D may be TRBD1 or TRBD2 (5 bases each). The CDR3 totals 14 residues. V lost 10 bases, J lost 7 bases, and 23 bases lay in between. Germline lookup yields CDR1 LNHDA and CDR2 SQIVND (reference sequence). CDR3 nucleotides: TGTGCCACCAGGCCGGGACGTGGCCCCCTGGAGCAGTACTTC. Translation gives CATRPGRGPLEQYF.

In its sample, this clone was seen once. The V gene is TRBV6-5, the J gene TRBJ1-5; D is undetermined. Germline V CDR1 and CDR2: MNHEY, SVGAGI. Deletions cut 6 bases from V and 6 bases from J, with 15 bases between. The CDR3 sequence is 14 residues long. The CDR3 spells CASRKHGTGQPQHF. As DNA, the CDR3 is TGTGCCAGCAGGAAGCACGGTACTGGTCAGCCCCAGCATTTT.

This chain uses TRBV18 with TRBJ2-5; 10 bases are shared with TRBD2. Germline loops: CDR1 KGHSH, CDR2 LQKENI. This CDR3 has 14 amino acids. The V and J ends lost 4 bases and 7 bases, in that order; junction bases with no gene match: 6. The CDR3 coding sequence is TGTGCCAGCTCACTCGGACTAGCGGCCGGGACCCAGTACTTC. Translated: CASSLGLAAGTQYF.

In regard to this clone: One junction end disagrees with the germline gene, perhaps due to a read error. The CDR3: CASSSRMAETQYF. The CDR3 coding sequence is TGTGCTAGCAGCTCACGAATGGCAGAGACCCAGTACTTC. This rearrangement joins TRBV7-7 to TRBJ2-5, with D hard to call. Germline CDR1 reads SSHAT; CDR2 reads FNYEAQ (reference sequence). The CDR3 spans 13 residues.

The rearrangement uses TRBV7-3 and TRBJ2-1, with D maybe TRBD1 (5 bases). The CDR3 totals 14 residues. Germline assignment: CDR1 SGHTA and CDR2 FQGTGA. Trimming cost V 5 bases and J 8 bases, with 16 bases left between them. CDR3 in amino acids: CASSRSQGWHEQFF. In DNA form, the CDR3 reads TGTGCCAGCAGCCGTTCGCAGGGTTGGCATGAGCAGTTCTTC.